Listed here are 21 T cell receptor beta chains from one sample, sequenced in a study of blood T cell repertoires in COVID-19. Profiled with immunoSEQ multiplex PCR; TCRdb holds only in-frame clones, not every one. The repertoire holds 300,000 to 400,000 clones, with about nine tenths as singletons. Sequencing was done on a sample of peripheral blood. These TCRs come from a woman aged 25 to 39 with COVID-19, enrolled during active disease.

V and J are TRBV7-9 and TRBJ1-1; TRBD1 matches at 7 bases. Germline CDR1 SEHNR, CDR2 FQNEAQ (reference sequence). The CDR3 totals 15 residues. The V gene end was trimmed by 5 bases and the J gene end by 0 bases; junction bases not matched to a gene: 6. The CDR3 DNA follows: TGTGCCAGCAGCCTACAGGGGCCCATGAACACTGAAGCTTTCTTT. Its translation is CASSLQGPMNTEAFF.

This chain uses TRBV7-9 with TRBJ1-3; D remains ambiguous. Trimming cost V 10 bases and J 1 base, with 5 bases left between them. From germline, CDR1 is SEHNR and CDR2 FQNEAQ (reference sequence). The CDR3 covers 11 residues. The CDR3 sequence: CATLSGNTIYF. In DNA, the CDR3 is TGTGCCACCTTGTCTGGAAACACCATATATTTT. Combining the CDR3 with reference TRBV7-9 and TRBJ1-3 gives the whole variable domain DTGVSQNPRHKITKRGQNVTFRCDPISEHNRLYWYRQTLGQGPEFLTYFQNEAQLEKSRLLSDRFSAERPKGSFSTLEIQRTEQGDSAMYLCATLSGNTIYFGEGSWLTVV.

CDR3 nucleotide sequence: TGTGCCACCAGCAGACGAACAGGGGGCCCGACTGAAGCTTTCTTT. Protein: CATSRRTGGPTEAFF. V gene TRBV15 combines with J gene TRBJ1-1; 9 positions agree with TRBD1. Trimming at V came to 2 bases and at J to 5 bases, leaving 6 bases not matched to a gene. Germline CDR1 reads LNHNV; CDR2 reads YYDKDF (reference sequence). The length of the CDR3 is 15 residues.

J is TRBJ1-3 and V is TRBV7-9; possibly TRBD1 for D (5 bases). The CDR3 consists of 15 residues. Trimming shortened V by 0 bases and J by 2 bases, and 8 bases separated the two germline ends. Germline V CDR1 and CDR2: SEHNR, FQNEAQ (reference sequence). CDR3 sequence: CASSLARGTGNTIYF. The CDR3 coding sequence is TGTGCCAGCAGCTTAGCGCGGGGGACTGGAAACACCATATATTTT.

The V call is TRBV9, the J call TRBJ2-7, with a tentative D call TRBD1 (6 bases). Germline V lookup: CDR1 SGDLS, CDR2 YYNGEE. Trimming cost V 4 bases and J 2 bases, with 16 bases left between them. This CDR3 is 15 amino acids long. The CDR3 loop is CASSLRDTGAYEQYF. The CDR3 coding sequence is TGTGCCAGCAGCTTAAGGGACACCGGCGCCTACGAGCAGTACTTC. The full variable domain, in which reference TRBV9 and TRBJ2-7 provide the parts outside the CDR3, is DSGVTQTPKHLITATGQRVTLRCSPRSGDLSVYWYQQSLDQGLQFLIQYYNGEERAKGNILERFSAQQFPDLHSELNLSSLELGDSALYFCASSLRDTGAYEQYFGPGTRLTVT.

This clone was counted a single time. This chain joins TRBV12-3 or TRBV12-4 and TRBJ1-2; TRBD1 might be the D (6 bases). V gave up 3 bases and J gave up 5 bases, with 10 bases separating them. The CDR3 extends over 13 amino acids. The CDR3 bases are TGTGCCAGCAGTTTGGGACAACAATATGGCTACACCTTC. Translating gives CASSLGQQYGYTF.

This clone was observed a single time. The V gene is TRBV5-6, the J gene TRBJ1-3, with D tentatively TRBD1 (6 bases). CDR1 and CDR2 from the germline V gene are SGHDT and YYEEEE. Trimming shortened V by 1 base and J by 0 bases, and 14 bases separated the two germline ends. This CDR3 spans 17 amino acids. The CDR3 DNA is TGTGCCAGCAGCTTGTTCCCGGACAGCCTCTCTGGAAACACCATATATTTT. Amino acid sequence: CASSLFPDSLSGNTIYF.

The chain uses TRBV30 and TRBJ2-7, with 8 bases matching TRBD2. Per the germline V gene, CDR1 is GTSNPN and CDR2 is SVGIG (reference sequence). V lost 0 bases and J lost 0; bases outside the gene matches: 7. The CDR3 consists of 16 residues. The CDR3 loop is CAWSVLSGTSSYEQYF. CDR3 coding DNA: TGTGCCTGGAGTGTACTTAGCGGGACGAGCTCCTACGAGCAGTACTTC.

This clone was recorded once. V usage is TRBV19 and J usage is TRBJ1-4; possible D gene TRBD1, 5 bases. Looked up from germline, CDR1 is LNHDA and CDR2 is SQIVND (reference sequence). This CDR3 has 14 amino acids. V shed 3 bases and J shed 6 bases, with 11 bases lying between them. CDR3 sequence (DNA): TGTGCCAGTAGTATGCAGGGCGGAGATGAAAAACTGTTTTTT. Protein sequence: CASSMQGGDEKLFF.

V gene TRBV6-6 combines with J gene TRBJ1-2, with TRBD1 identical over 9 bases. Germline V gene lookup returns CDR1 MNHNY and CDR2 SVGAGI (reference sequence). The CDR3 covers 15 residues. J was trimmed by 3 bases and V by 7 bases; bases with no gene match: 9. The CDR3 region is CASNSQGAAYYGYTF. CDR3 coding DNA: TGTGCCAGCAATTCACAGGGGGCGGCGTACTATGGCTACACCTTC.

The chain's CDR3 is CASSSRASPTGELFF. The CDR3 nucleotides are TGCGCCAGCAGCTCTAGAGCCTCTCCCACCGGGGAGCTGTTTTTT. This sequence joins TRBV5-1 and TRBJ2-2; D is unresolved. The CDR3 has 15 residues. Trimming removed 3 bases from V and 4 bases from J, with 13 bases in between. Germline values: CDR1 SGHRS, CDR2 YFSETQ.

The rearrangement links TRBV25-1 to TRBJ2-5; weak D call: TRBD2 (6 bases). Germline V lookup: CDR1 MGHDK, CDR2 SYGVNS. The V end lost 6 bases, the J end lost 2 bases, and 16 bases lay between the germline ends. The CDR3 is 15 amino acids. This chain's CDR3 is CASRPEGNFQETQYF. The CDR3 DNA reads as TGTGCCAGCAGGCCGGAGGGAAACTTTCAAGAGACCCAGTACTTC.

The V call is TRBV7-9, the J call TRBJ1-1; D remains ambiguous. V lost 1 base to trimming and J lost 11 bases, with 11 bases between them. This CDR3 has 12 residues. CDR1 is SEHNR and CDR2 is FQNEAQ in the germline V gene (reference sequence). CDR3 bases: TGTGCCAGCAGCTTAGGGAGGGAAAGGGCTTTCTTT. Its protein is CASSLGRERAFF.

The DNA for the CDR3 is TGTGCCAGCAGTTTTATGGATCCTGGGAGCAATGAGCAGTTCTTC. It is translated as CASSFMDPGSNEQFF. V and J are TRBV28 and TRBJ2-1; D might be TRBD2 (5 bases). The V end was cut by 3 bases, the J end by 6 bases, with 15 bases between. CDR3 length: 15 amino acids. Germline CDR1 MDHEN, CDR2 SYDVKM.

The chain employs TRBV5-5 and TRBJ1-5; D possibly corresponds to TRBD1 (5 bases). CDR3 length equals 15 residues. Per germline, CDR1 SGHKS and CDR2 YYEKEE (reference sequence). V shed 5 bases and J shed 6 bases, with 18 bases lying between them. The CDR3 region has the DNA TGTGCCAGCAGGCAAACAGGTGTGGAAGGTCAGCCCCAGCATTTT. This sequence encodes CASRQTGVEGQPQHF.

The gene calls are TRBV2 and TRBJ2-3, with 11 bases identical to TRBD2. The J segment lost 4 bases and the V segment lost 5 bases, leaving 2 bases of the junction unmatched. This CDR3 region has 14 residues. Germline loops: CDR1 SNHLY, CDR2 FYNNEI. The CDR3 sequence is CASSLTSGADTQYF. For the CDR3, the DNA is TGTGCCAGCAGTCTGACTAGCGGGGCAGATACGCAGTATTTT.

The chain employs TRBV10-3 and TRBJ2-2, with D possibly being TRBD2 (5 bases). Per germline, CDR1 ENHRY and CDR2 SYGVKD. V lost 4 bases, J lost 2 bases, and 14 bases lay in between. The CDR3 totals 16 residues. CDR3 region: CAISARTGSNTGELFF. CDR3 nucleotide sequence: TGTGCCATCAGTGCGCGGACTGGATCCAACACCGGGGAGCTGTTTTTT.

This clone was counted once. This sequence joins TRBV6-5 and TRBJ1-2, with 7 bases identical to TRBD1. CDR1 MNHEY and CDR2 SVGAGI come from the germline V gene. J was trimmed by 0 bases and V by 6 bases; bases with no gene match: 7. The CDR3 spans 15 residues. The CDR3 DNA sequence: TGTGCCAGCAGACGCACAGGGGAACCTAACTATGGCTACACCTTC. This sequence encodes CASRRTGEPNYGYTF.

Points on this clone: This specimen includes other DNA sequences encoding the same CDR3. This rearrangement joins TRBV5-1 to TRBJ2-7, with a tentative D call TRBD1 (6 bases). The CDR3 loop spans 14 amino acids. Between the trimmed V and J ends, which lost 2 bases and 0 bases, there was a span of 9 bases. The germline CDR1 and CDR2 sequences are SGHRS and YFSETQ. The CDR3 region has the DNA TGCGCCAGCAGCTTAGACAGGACCTCCTACGAGCAGTACTTC. It specifies CASSLDRTSYEQYF.

The rearrangement uses TRBV4-2 and TRBJ2-7; D remains unclear. This CDR3 region has 14 residues. Trimming cost V 0 bases and J 6 bases, with 12 bases left between them. The germline V gene has CDR1 LGHNA and CDR2 YNFKEQ. CDR3 DNA sequence: TGTGCCAGCAGCCAAGATCCTCGAGCCTCCGAGCAGTACTTC. It codes for CASSQDPRASEQYF.

This rearrangement joins TRBV21-1 to TRBJ2-7; the table's D call, TRBD1, was not checked against the DNA. TRBV21-1 is given as a pseudogene. CDR3 size: 11 residues. As DNA, the CDR3 is TGTGCCAGCTCAATCTCCTACGAGCAGTACTTC. This codes for CASSISYEQYF.